The following is a T cell receptor beta chain sequence with its context. This sample was included in a study of OX40 agonist ivuxolimab in advanced cancers. Whole-study context: Prior anti-PD-1, anti-PD-L1 or anti-CTLA-4 therapy did not bar entry, and about 40% had some.

TCRdb's copy holds only in-frame clones and misses some; the assay was immunoSEQ multiplex PCR. Of 30,000 to 40,000 clones detected, around 79% appear once; the ten largest clones hold approximately 11%. The sequences come from CD4+ or CD8+ T cells sorted from blood, collected in a trial of the OX40 agonist ivuxolimab. This sequence was found in an adult with an advanced solid tumor such as melanoma, head and neck, liver or kidney cancer.

In DNA form, the CDR3 reads TGTGCCATCAGTGATCCAAGCGGGGGGACCTACAATGAGCAGTTCTTC. It encodes CAISDPSGGTYNEQFF. The chain combines TRBV10-3 with TRBJ2-1; 9 bases line up with TRBD2. V lost 3 bases to trimming and J lost 2 bases; unmatched junction nucleotides: 5. Germline V lookup: CDR1 ENHRY, CDR2 SYGVKD. This CDR3 contains 16 residues.